This record concerns one T cell receptor beta chain sequence. Its antigen remains unidentified. No quality values exist for individual bases; no much larger clone is one base distant. The data are from a study of blood T cell repertoires in COVID-19 (TCRdb year 2020). Describing the broader study: Collaborator samples came from the United States, Italy and Spain and covered acute and convalescent phases of COVID-19. The prospective study material was composed of cDNA or gDNA derived from T cells, B-cell-depleted T cells, or PBMCs. Subjects who had been exposed to COVID-19, were actively infected with it, or had recovered from it provided the deeply sampled blood TCRbeta repertoires that made up the dataset. The repertoires were made available in a free public database intended to serve as a resource for research on the immune response to SARS-CoV-2. The samples were drawn from the first 160 participants of the ongoing ImmuneRACE study and from about 1,200 subjects provided by 6 global collaborators. Nearly every sample came with metadata listing a de-identified subject ID, COVID-19 status, age in years and sex. HLA class I and class II types, where available, came from metadata supplied by the sample provider rather than from assay-based typing.

The CDR3 runs 14 residues from the cysteine to the phenylalanine. This entry keeps only the CDR3 DNA: 42 bases, framed from base 1. Via the germline V gene, CDR1 is WSHSY and CDR2 SAAADI. V is clipped by 2 bases and J by 4 bases, and the sequence between their germline boundaries is 11 bases long. TCRbeta CDR3 regions were amplified from genomic DNA using the immunoSEQ Assay, a bias-controlled multiplex PCR. The source study handled its data this way. The number of nucleated cells in each sample was estimated by amplification of reference gene primers within the assay. To quantify the absolute abundance of each unique TCRbeta CDR3 rearrangement, sequence reads were collapsed and filtered. For each sample, productive Simpson clonality was calculated as the square root of Simpson's diversity index across productive rearrangements. TCRdb provides this immuneACCESS table in a form limited to in-frame rearrangements. Some clones are lacking; in checked studies, under half of them reflect an unresolved V gene, and why the rest are absent is not known. That table is the source of V, J and clone size, and D and trimming were worked out from the DNA. The sample table holds 250,000 to 350,000 clones, of which roughly 80% were seen once. The top ten clones comprise around 1.6% of the sample.

In Seattle, one collaborating source enrolled patients while the infection was active and tracked those patients longitudinally over the course of disease. The collaborating institutions used their own protocols to collect whole blood in K2EDTA tubes. For TCRbeta analysis, collaborators shipped samples as frozen whole blood, isolated PBMCs, or DNA extracted from either of those sample types. The study at large found these results: How much clinical and demographic metadata was included differed by source and by participant, and the metadata was provided uncurated.

The source of this sequence is a human donor with COVID-19, enrolled during active disease. The donor label of this sample is uncertain. The chain is made from TRBV10-2 and TRBJ1-2; possibly the D gene is TRBD1, per 5 matching bases. Material for sequencing was peripheral blood. CDR3 sequence: CASSEVGGSYGYTF. Here is the DNA: TGCGCCAGCAGTGAGGTGGGGGGAAGCTATGGCTACACCTTC.